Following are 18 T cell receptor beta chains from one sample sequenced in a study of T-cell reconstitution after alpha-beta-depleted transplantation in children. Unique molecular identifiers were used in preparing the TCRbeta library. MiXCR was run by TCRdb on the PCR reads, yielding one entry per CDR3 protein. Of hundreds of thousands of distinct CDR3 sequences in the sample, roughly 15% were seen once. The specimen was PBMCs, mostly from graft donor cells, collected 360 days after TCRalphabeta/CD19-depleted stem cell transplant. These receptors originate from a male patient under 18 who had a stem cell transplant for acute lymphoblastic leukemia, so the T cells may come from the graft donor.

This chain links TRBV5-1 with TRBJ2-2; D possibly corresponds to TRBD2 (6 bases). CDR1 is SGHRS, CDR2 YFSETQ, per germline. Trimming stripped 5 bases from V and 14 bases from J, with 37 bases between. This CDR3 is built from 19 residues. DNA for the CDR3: TGCGCCAGCAGGAAACCTGGGGGACTTCCTTGGGCTGGAGGCACCAATCTGTTTTTT. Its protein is CASRKPGGLPWAGGTNLFF.

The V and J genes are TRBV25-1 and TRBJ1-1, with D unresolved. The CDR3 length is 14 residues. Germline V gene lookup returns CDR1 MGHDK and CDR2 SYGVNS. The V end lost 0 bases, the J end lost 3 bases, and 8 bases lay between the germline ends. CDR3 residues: CASSEYRRDTEAFF. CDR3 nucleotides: TGTGCCAGCAGTGAATACAGGAGGGACACTGAAGCTTTCTTT.

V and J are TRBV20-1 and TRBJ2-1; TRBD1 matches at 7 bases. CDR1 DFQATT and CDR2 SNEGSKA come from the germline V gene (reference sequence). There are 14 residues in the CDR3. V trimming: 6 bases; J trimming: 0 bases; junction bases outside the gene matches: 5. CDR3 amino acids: CSAWDSSSYNEQFF. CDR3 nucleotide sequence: TGCAGTGCATGGGACAGCAGCTCCTACAATGAGCAGTTCTTC.

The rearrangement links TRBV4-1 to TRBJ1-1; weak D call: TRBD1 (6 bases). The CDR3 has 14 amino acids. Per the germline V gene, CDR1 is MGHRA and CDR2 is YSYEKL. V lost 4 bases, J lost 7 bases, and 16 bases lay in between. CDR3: CASSPLRGRSEAFF. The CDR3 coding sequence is TGCGCCAGCAGCCCCCTCAGGGGTCGCAGTGAAGCTTTCTTT.

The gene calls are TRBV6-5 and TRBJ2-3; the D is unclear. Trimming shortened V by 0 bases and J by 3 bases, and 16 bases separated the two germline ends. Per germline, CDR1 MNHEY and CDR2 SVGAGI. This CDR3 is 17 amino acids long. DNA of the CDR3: TGTGCCAGCAGTTACTCGATAAGTGGAGACGGGACAGATACGCAGTATTTT. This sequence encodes CASSYSISGDGTDTQYF.

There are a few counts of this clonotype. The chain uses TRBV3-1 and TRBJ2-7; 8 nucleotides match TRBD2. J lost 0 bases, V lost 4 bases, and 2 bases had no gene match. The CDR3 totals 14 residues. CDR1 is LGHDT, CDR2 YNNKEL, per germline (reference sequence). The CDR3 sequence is CASSRLASSYEQYF. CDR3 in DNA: TGTGCCAGCAGCCGACTAGCGTCCTCCTACGAGCAGTACTTC.

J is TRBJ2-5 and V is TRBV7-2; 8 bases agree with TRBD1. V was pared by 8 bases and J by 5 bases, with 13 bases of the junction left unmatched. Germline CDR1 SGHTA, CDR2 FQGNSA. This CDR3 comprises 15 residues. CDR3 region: CASRPQPHRGETQYF. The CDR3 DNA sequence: TGTGCCAGCCGCCCTCAACCTCACAGGGGGGAGACCCAGTACTTC.

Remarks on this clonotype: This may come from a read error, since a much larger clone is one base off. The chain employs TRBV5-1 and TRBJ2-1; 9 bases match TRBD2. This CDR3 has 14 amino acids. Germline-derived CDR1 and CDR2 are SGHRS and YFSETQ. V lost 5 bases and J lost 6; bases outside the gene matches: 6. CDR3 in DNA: TGCGCCAGCAGGCTAGCGGGAAGGCCCAATGAGCAGTTCTTC. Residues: CASRLAGRPNEQFF.

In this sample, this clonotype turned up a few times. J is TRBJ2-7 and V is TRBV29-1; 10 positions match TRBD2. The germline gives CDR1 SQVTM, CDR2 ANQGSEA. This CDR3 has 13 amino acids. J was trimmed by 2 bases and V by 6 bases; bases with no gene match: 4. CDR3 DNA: TGCAGCGTCCAGCGGGAGGGAACCTACGAGCAGTACTTC. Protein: CSVQREGTYEQYF.

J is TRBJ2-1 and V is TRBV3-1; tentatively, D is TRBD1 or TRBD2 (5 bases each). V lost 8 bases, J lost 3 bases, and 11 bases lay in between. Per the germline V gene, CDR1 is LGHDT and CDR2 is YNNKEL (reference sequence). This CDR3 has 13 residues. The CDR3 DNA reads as TGTGCCAGCGGGGGAGACCTCTACAATGAGCAGTTCTTC. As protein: CASGGDLYNEQFF.

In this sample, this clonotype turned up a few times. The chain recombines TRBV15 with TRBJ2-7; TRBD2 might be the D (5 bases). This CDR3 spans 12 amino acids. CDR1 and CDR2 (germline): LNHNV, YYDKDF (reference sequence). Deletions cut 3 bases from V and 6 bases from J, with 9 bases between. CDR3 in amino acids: CATSSGVREQYF. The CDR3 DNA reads TGTGCCACCAGCAGCGGGGTCCGCGAGCAGTACTTC.

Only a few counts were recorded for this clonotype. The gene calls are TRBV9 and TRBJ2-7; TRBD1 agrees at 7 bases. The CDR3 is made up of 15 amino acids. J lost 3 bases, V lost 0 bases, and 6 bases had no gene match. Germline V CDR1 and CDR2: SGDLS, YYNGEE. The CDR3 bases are TGTGCCAGCAGCGTAGAAGAGACAGGGAGCTACGAGCAGTACTTC. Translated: CASSVEETGSYEQYF.

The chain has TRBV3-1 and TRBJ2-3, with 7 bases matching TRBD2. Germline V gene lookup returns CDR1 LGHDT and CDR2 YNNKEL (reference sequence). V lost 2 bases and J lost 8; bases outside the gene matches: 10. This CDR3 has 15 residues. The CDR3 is CASSQPGTTGGTQYF. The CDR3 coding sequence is TGTGCCAGCAGCCAACCAGGGACTACGGGGGGTACGCAGTATTTT.

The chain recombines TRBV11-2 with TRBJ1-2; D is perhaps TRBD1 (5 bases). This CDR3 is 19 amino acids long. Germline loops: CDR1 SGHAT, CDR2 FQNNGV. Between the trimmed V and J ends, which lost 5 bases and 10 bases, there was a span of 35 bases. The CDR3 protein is CASSPYRGPRIGSESFYTF. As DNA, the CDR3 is TGTGCCAGCAGCCCCTACCGGGGACCCAGGATAGGTTCTGAAAGTTTCTACACCTTC.

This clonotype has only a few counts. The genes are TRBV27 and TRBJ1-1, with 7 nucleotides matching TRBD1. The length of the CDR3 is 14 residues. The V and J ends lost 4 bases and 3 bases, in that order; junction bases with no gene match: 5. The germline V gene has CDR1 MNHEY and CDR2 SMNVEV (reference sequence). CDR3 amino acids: CASSSQGWDTEAFF. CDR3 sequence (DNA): TGTGCCAGCAGTTCACAGGGGTGGGACACTGAAGCTTTCTTT.

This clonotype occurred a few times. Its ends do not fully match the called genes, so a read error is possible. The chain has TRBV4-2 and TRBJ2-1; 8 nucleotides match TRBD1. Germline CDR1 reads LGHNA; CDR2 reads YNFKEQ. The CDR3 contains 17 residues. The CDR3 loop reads CASSQPRQGLSHNEQFF. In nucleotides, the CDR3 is TGTGCCAGCAGCCAGCCCCGACAGGGGCTCTCCCACAATGAGCAGTTCTTC.

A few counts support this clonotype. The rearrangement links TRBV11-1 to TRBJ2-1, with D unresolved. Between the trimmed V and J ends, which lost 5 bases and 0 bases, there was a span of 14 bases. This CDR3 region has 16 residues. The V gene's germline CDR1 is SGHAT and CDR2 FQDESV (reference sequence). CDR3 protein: CASSPQIVSSYNEQFF. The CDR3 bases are TGTGCCAGCAGCCCCCAAATAGTGAGCTCCTACAATGAGCAGTTCTTC.

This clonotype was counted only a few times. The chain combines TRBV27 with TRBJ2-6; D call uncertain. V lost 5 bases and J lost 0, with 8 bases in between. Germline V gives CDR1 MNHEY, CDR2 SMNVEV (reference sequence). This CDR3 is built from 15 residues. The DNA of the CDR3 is TGTGCCAGCAGTCACGATCACTCTGGGGCCAACGTCCTGACTTTC. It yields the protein CASSHDHSGANVLTF.